The 25 T cell receptor beta chains presented below share a single source sample, sequenced in a study of blood T cell repertoires in COVID-19. The repertoire was sequenced with immunoSEQ multiplex PCR; TCRdb's copy has only in-frame clones and lacks some. The sample includes hundreds of thousands of clones, around 86% of them seen just once. Sequenced input: peripheral blood. The receptors stem from an older woman who had recovered from COVID-19.

The chain carries TRBV4-2 and TRBJ2-5; D uncertain. V lost 1 base, J lost 1 base, and 10 bases lay in between. The CDR3 contains 15 residues. CDR1 is LGHNA and CDR2 is YNFKEQ in the germline V gene. The CDR3: CASSQVGLSQETQYF. The CDR3 DNA reads TGTGCCAGCAGCCAAGTCGGTCTCTCCCAAGAGACCCAGTACTTC.

The chain recombines TRBV15 with TRBJ1-1; no firm D call. Germline-derived CDR1 and CDR2 are LNHNV and YYDKDF (reference sequence). The ends were cut back, 4 bases at V and 1 base at J, with 19 bases in the middle. The CDR3 has 17 amino acids. The CDR3 is CATSKALTEYSNTEAFF. CDR3 coding DNA: TGTGCCACCAGCAAAGCCCTGACGGAGTACTCGAACACTGAAGCTTTCTTT.

V usage is TRBV28 and J usage is TRBJ1-2, with TRBD1 identical over 10 bases. Germline V lookup: CDR1 MDHEN, CDR2 SYDVKM. The length of the CDR3 is 13 residues. V trimming: 7 bases; J trimming: 7 bases; junction bases outside the gene matches: 6. The CDR3 reads CASIGQGGRGYTF. The CDR3 DNA reads as TGTGCCAGCATCGGACAGGGGGGGCGTGGCTACACCTTC.

The chain employs TRBV7-2 and TRBJ2-7; 10 nucleotides agree with TRBD1. This CDR3 spans 19 amino acids. Germline trimming cut 5 bases from V and 0 bases from J; bases unmatched to any gene: 16. Germline assignment: CDR1 SGHTA and CDR2 FQGNSA. CDR3 sequence reads: CASSPGAGQGRRNSYEQYF. The CDR3 DNA sequence: TGTGCCAGCAGCCCAGGGGCGGGACAGGGGCGCCGTAACTCCTACGAGCAGTACTTC. Complete variable domain (other parts from reference TRBV7-2 and TRBJ2-7): GAGVSQSPSNKVTEKGKDVELRCDPISGHTALYWYRQSLGQGLEFLIYFQGNSAPDKSGLPSDRFSAERTGGSVSTLTIQRTQQEDSAVYLCASSPGAGQGRRNSYEQYFGPGTRLTVT.

This clone was detected a few times. The chain is built from TRBV10-3 and TRBJ1-2; 7 bases align to TRBD1. The CDR3 is 15 residues long. The trim removed 4 bases at V and 7 bases at J, leaving 12 bases unmatched. From germline, CDR1 is ENHRY and CDR2 SYGVKD. The CDR3 nucleotides read TGTGCCATCAGTGCACTACCCGACAGGGACGGTGGCTACACCTTC. This encodes CAISALPDRDGGYTF.

V usage is TRBV4-2 and J usage is TRBJ2-1; 11 nucleotides line up with TRBD1. This CDR3 has 15 amino acids. The V gene's germline CDR1 is LGHNA and CDR2 YNFKEQ. With 1 base clipped from V and 8 bases from J, the junction kept 4 bases outside the gene matches. CDR3 region: CASSQALGQGDEQFF. The CDR3 DNA sequence: TGTGCCAGCAGCCAAGCTCTGGGACAGGGGGATGAGCAGTTCTTC.

In this sample, this clone turned up once. The chain couples TRBV19 to TRBJ1-3; TRBD1 might be the D (5 bases). The ends were cut back, 7 bases at V and 0 bases at J, with 13 bases in the middle. The CDR3 contains 15 residues. Germline CDR1 LNHDA, CDR2 SQIVND (reference sequence). In nucleotides, the CDR3 is TGTGCCAGTATTGGGGCACGCGACTCTGGAAACACCATATATTTT. This encodes CASIGARDSGNTIYF.

The CDR3 reads CASSSAGTPRFYEQFF. The CDR3 region has the DNA TGTGCCAGCAGTTCAGCCGGGACTCCGCGGTTCTATGAGCAGTTCTTC. The rearrangement uses TRBV28 and TRBJ2-1, with TRBD2 as a possible D gene (6 bases). This CDR3 has 16 residues. Trimming took 4 bases from V and 8 from J, leaving 21 bases between them. Germline V gene data show CDR1 as MDHEN and CDR2 as SYDVKM. Full variable domain (outside the CDR3, taken from reference TRBV28 and TRBJ2-1): DVKVTQSSRYLVKRTGEKVFLECVQDMDHENMFWYRQDPGLGLRLIYFSYDVKMKEKGDIPEGYSVSREKKERFSLILESASTNQTSMYLCASSSAGTPRFYEQFFGPGTRLTVL.

The V gene is TRBV6-1, the J gene TRBJ1-2; 12 nucleotides align to TRBD1. In germline, CDR1 is MNHNS, CDR2 SASEGT. This CDR3 spans 17 amino acids. V was clipped by 0 bases and J by 8 bases; unmatched bases: 10. CDR3 bases: TGTGCCAGCAGTGAAGCGCTTGGGACAGGGGGCATGTTCGGCTACACCTTC. Translated: CASSEALGTGGMFGYTF.

The CDR3 DNA is TGTGCCAGCAGCCCCCCCGGGGAAAACTATGGCTACACCTTC. Protein product: CASSPPGENYGYTF. V gene TRBV4-2 combines with J gene TRBJ1-2; D remains unclear. Trimming left V 4 bases short and J 2 bases short, with 11 bases between. This CDR3 is built from 14 residues. Germline values: CDR1 LGHNA, CDR2 YNFKEQ.

The chain has TRBV5-1 and TRBJ2-1; 11 bases align to TRBD2. This CDR3 spans 17 amino acids. With 0 bases clipped from V and 6 bases from J, the junction kept 8 bases outside the gene matches. The germline V gene has CDR1 SGHRS and CDR2 YFSETQ. The CDR3 nucleotides are TGCGCCAGCAGCTTGGGACTAGCGGGGTCCAGAGCCAATGAGCAGTTCTTC. It yields the protein CASSLGLAGSRANEQFF.

This clone was recorded only once. This chain joins TRBV24-1 and TRBJ2-2; 9 bases line up with TRBD1. V lost 7 bases to trimming and J lost 6 bases; unmatched junction nucleotides: 8. The CDR3 loop spans 15 amino acids. Germline V lookup: CDR1 KGHDR, CDR2 SFDVKD. This chain's CDR3 is CATRSGTGMAGELFF. The CDR3 DNA follows: TGTGCCACCAGATCGGGGACAGGGATGGCCGGGGAGCTGTTTTTT.

CDR3 amino acids: CASSLVSGRVNQPQHF. The CDR3 region has the DNA TGTGCCAGCAGCTTGGTGTCAGGGAGGGTGAATCAGCCCCAGCATTTT. This chain uses TRBV5-8 with TRBJ1-5, with a weak D call TRBD1 (5 bases). CDR1 SGHTS and CDR2 YDEGEE come from the germline V gene. CDR3 length equals 16 residues. The germline V and J ends were trimmed by 0 bases and 4 bases, with 14 bases remaining between them.

The chain carries TRBV5-5 and TRBJ2-2; 9 bases are a match to TRBD1. With 2 bases clipped from V and 1 base from J, the junction kept 6 bases outside the gene matches. Germline V gene lookup returns CDR1 SGHKS and CDR2 YYEKEE (reference sequence). The CDR3 loop spans 17 amino acids. Written as DNA, the CDR3 is TGTGCCAGCAGCTTTCTTCCGGGACAGGGGAACACCGGGGAGCTGTTTTTT. It is translated as CASSFLPGQGNTGELFF.

The chain employs TRBV4-2 and TRBJ2-5, with D perhaps TRBD1 (7 bases). The CDR3 has 13 amino acids. Germline CDR1 and CDR2: LGHNA and YNFKEQ. The ends were cut back, 6 bases at V and 5 bases at J, with 13 bases in the middle. The CDR3 spells CASRTTGRETQYF. CDR3 coding DNA: TGTGCCAGCAGAACGACAGGGAGGGAGACCCAGTACTTC.

Comment on this clone: One end of the junction fails to match germline, which may point to a read error. J is TRBJ1-1 and V is TRBV24-1; a weak D match, TRBD1 (6 bases). Germline CDR1 reads KGHDR; CDR2 reads SFDVKD. This CDR3 has 13 residues. The CDR3 DNA sequence: TGTGCCACCAGTGATTCGGCAGGGGCAACAATAGGTTTT. Residues: CATSDSAGATIGF.

V usage is TRBV29-1 and J usage is TRBJ2-5, with 12 bases matching TRBD1. The junction had 4 bases not matched to a gene; V was cut back by 4 bases and J by 4 bases. Germline V gene lookup returns CDR1 SQVTM and CDR2 ANQGSEA. The CDR3 has 14 amino acids. The CDR3 DNA is TGCAGCGTTGGATGGGACAGGGGGCGAGAGACCCAGTACTTC. Translated: CSVGWDRGRETQYF.

V gene TRBV20-1 combines with J gene TRBJ1-5; D perhaps matches TRBD1 (6 bases). The CDR3 sequence is 15 residues long. Germline V gene data show CDR1 as DFQATT and CDR2 as SNEGSKA (reference sequence). Between the trimmed V and J ends, which lost 3 bases and 4 bases, there was a span of 16 bases. CDR3 amino acids: CSASGDIGDNQPQHF. DNA for the CDR3: TGCAGTGCTAGTGGGGACATCGGGGATAATCAGCCCCAGCATTTT.

This chain connects TRBV4-3 to TRBJ2-2; 11 bases fit TRBD2. The germline V gene encodes CDR1 LGHNA and CDR2 YSLEER. After removal of 1 base from V and 7 bases from J, the junction contained 5 bases not matched to a gene. The CDR3 runs 16 residues. The CDR3 reads CASSQGLAGPLGELFF. The CDR3 bases are TGCGCCAGCAGCCAAGGACTAGCGGGGCCCCTCGGGGAGCTGTTTTTT.

The V gene is TRBV6-5, the J gene TRBJ1-6; tentative D call: TRBD1 (6 bases). V was shortened by 0 bases and J by 7 bases, with 10 bases between the two germline ends. Germline CDR1 and CDR2: MNHEY and SVGAGI. The CDR3 contains 15 residues. The CDR3 region is CASSYSGGLNSPLHF. In DNA, the CDR3 is TGTGCCAGCAGTTACTCCGGGGGGCTCAATTCACCCCTCCACTTT.

The rearrangement joins TRBV11-1 to TRBJ1-5, with D possibly TRBD1 on 5 matching bases. The CDR3 is made up of 16 amino acids. V lost 1 base to trimming and J lost 5 bases, with 15 bases between them. Germline loops: CDR1 SGHAT, CDR2 FQDESV (reference sequence). The CDR3 bases are TGTGCCAGCAGCTTAGGTGGGGCCCGAGACGATCAGCCCCAGCATTTT. Translating gives CASSLGGARDDQPQHF.

The chain uses TRBV24-1 and TRBJ1-2; the match to TRBD1 covers 11 bases. The CDR3 runs to 15 residues. Trimming took 5 bases from V and 4 from J; bases not matched to a gene: 5. Germline-derived CDR1 and CDR2 are KGHDR and SFDVKD. The CDR3 nucleotides are TGTGCCACCAGTGTCGGGACAGGGGGTTTCTATGGCTACACCTTC. It translates to CATSVGTGGFYGYTF.

This chain uses TRBV2 with TRBJ2-2; weak D call: TRBD1 (5 bases). The CDR3 loop spans 14 amino acids. Between the trimmed V and J ends, which lost 1 base and 5 bases, there was a span of 8 bases. Germline CDR1 SNHLY, CDR2 FYNNEI. The CDR3 DNA reads as TGTGCCAGCAGTGAAGTAGCAGGGACCGGGGAGCTGTTTTTT. This codes for CASSEVAGTGELFF.

This clone has only one observation. The CDR3 nucleotides are TGTGCCAGCAGCTCGAGCCGGGACAGGCCCTCGGTTGAGCAGTTCTTC. Its protein is CASSSSRDRPSVEQFF. This chain connects TRBV7-3 to TRBJ2-1; 8 bases match TRBD1. V was clipped by 4 bases and J by 9 bases; unmatched bases: 14. The germline V gene has CDR1 SGHTA and CDR2 FQGTGA. CDR3 length: 16 amino acids.

The chain uses TRBV10-3 and TRBJ2-2; D possibly corresponds to TRBD2 (6 bases). V was trimmed by 10 bases and J by 6 bases, leaving 15 bases between them. This CDR3 spans 13 amino acids. Germline lookup yields CDR1 ENHRY and CDR2 SYGVKD. As DNA, the CDR3 is TGTGCCACCCACCGCGGGGACCCCGGGGAGCTGTTTTTT. Protein: CATHRGDPGELFF.